This T cell receptor (beta chain) was captured by sequencing in a study of shared clonotypes between healthy human individuals (dated by TCRdb to 2018 to 2021). Turning to the overall study: The cohort comprised two women and a few men aged 18 to 49 years. For each donor, CD4 naive and CD4 memory were each run on three plates, CD8 naive on two plates, and CD8 memory on one plate. Blood TCR repertoires of five healthy adults were deeply sequenced to estimate repertoire size and the extent of clonotype sharing between individuals. To increase sequencing depth and limit assay-specific biases, different laboratories used diverse techniques to prepare libraries and sequence TCR repertoires. Per donor, leukapheresis produced somewhere between about 0.9 and 10 billion PBMCs.

Comment on this clone: Its antigen remains undetermined. Within one base of it there is no much larger clone, and no base qualities were kept.

Results and caveats for the whole study, not just this receptor: Across a few donors, approximately 5% of naive CD4, roughly 3.3% of naive CD8, roughly 2.3% of memory CD4, and about 0.44% of memory CD8 clonotypes were shared. Clonotypes shared by all four sorted-subset donors showed higher generation probabilities than non-shared clonotypes. Rarefaction of sorted-subset datasets indicated incomplete sequencing despite the large sequencing depth. Naive subsets generally had larger estimated clonotype richness than memory subsets. Sampling was limited to blood, and TCR repertoires in tissue likely differ from TCR repertoires in blood. Based on pairwise subsampling, the degree of clonotype sharing among donors was expected to be affected by sequencing depth. The small number of donors limited the genetic and exposure-history diversity represented.

Using the deep immunoSEQ assay, TCR CDR3 regions were amplified from genomic DNA by multiplex PCR. Extracted genomic DNA from each cell subset was distributed evenly across all wells of several immunoSEQ 96-well plates, and each plate was treated as a replicate. Each replicate PCR for sorted subsets received about 200 ng genomic DNA, equal to roughly 29,000 T cell genomes. Purified libraries were quantified with a Qubit 3.0 fluorometer, sized on a Bioanalyzer 2100, and re-quantified with the KAPA Library Quantification kit. Every immunoSEQ 96-well plate was sequenced on a dedicated single-read 150-cycle Illumina NextSeq 550 flow cell. On the study's bioinformatics: The immunoSEQ output contained only junctional sequences without quality scores, so filtering could not match that applied to full-length reads. To assign V/J genes and CDR3, sequences were annotated against IMGT germline references using PyIR, a Python wrapper for IgBLAST v1.9. Reads were filtered out if the reads had weak V/J assignments (E-value above 1e-6), no CDR3, stop codons, out-of-frame junctions, or ambiguous translated residues. V3J clonotypes were defined by identical inferred V gene, J gene, and CDR3 amino acid sequence. The percentage overlap between two repertoires was calculated by dividing the number of shared unique clonotypes by the size of the smaller repertoire. Three approaches were used to assess repertoire richness: RTK rarefaction, the Chao1 estimator, and Recon v2.1 estimates of unobserved clonotypes. Generation probabilities were computed with OLGA for all TCRbeta clonotypes obtained by the gDNA method from four donors. Held by TCRdb, this immuneACCESS table contains in-frame sequences only and omits some clones. Under half of the omission traces to an unresolved V gene where checked; the cause of the rest is unknown. The DNA was the basis for D and trimming; V, J and clone size are from that table. In this sample the table shows more than 2 million clones, approximately 95% of which occur a single time. The ten largest clones take up approximately 0.13% of the sample.

The donors were healthy, HIV-negative adults with no recently reported acute infections or vaccinations. All donors were Caucasian adults living in Nashville, Tennessee, USA. CD4+ T cells were enriched through magnetic negative selection, after which naive cells were positively selected on CD45RA and the remaining negative fraction served as the memory subset. Blood was collected by leukapheresis, and PBMCs were isolated by Ficoll-Histopaque density gradient centrifugation and then cryopreserved in liquid nitrogen vapor phase. Analytical flow cytometry was used to check the purity and quantity of each magnetically sorted T cell population. Genomic DNA was isolated from each sorted fraction and quantified by UV absorbance on a Nanodrop 2000c. The CDR3 measures 15 amino acids from cysteine to phenylalanine. Only the CDR3 DNA stays, 45 bases, in frame from base 1. Via the germline V gene, CDR1 is SGHRS and CDR2 YFSETQ. Germline trimming: 3 bases from V, 6 bases from J; junction bases outside gene matches: 8.

This clonotype was sampled from a man between 18 and 29 years old in good health. Material for sequencing was naive CD4+ T cells sorted from blood. The sample's cell subset or site label, decoded: CD45RA+ positively selected. The chain is encoded by TRBV5-1 joined to TRBJ1-2; 10 bases in between match TRBD1. CDR3 sequence: CASSSGTGVIHGYTF. Here is the DNA: TGCGCCAGCAGCTCCGGGACAGGGGTGATCCATGGCTACACCTTC. Beyond the CDR3, the reference TRBV5-1 and TRBJ1-2 genes provide the residues; the full variable domain reads: KAGVTQTPRYLIKTRGQQVTLSCSPISGHRSVSWYQQTPGQGLQFLFEYFSETQRNKGNFPGRFSGRQFSNSRSEMNVSTLELGDSALYLCASSSGTGVIHGYTFGSGTRLTVV.